This passage covers 14 T cell receptor beta chains from one sample sequenced in a study of CD8 T cells in ankylosing spondylitis. TCRdb processed the 5' RACE reads anew with MiXCR; each CDR3 protein has one entry. Altogether some 240,000 distinct CDR3 sequences are present, around 9.1% being singletons, with the ten largest covering around 7%. Sequencing was carried out using blood, either unsorted or a sorted T cell fraction (not recorded which). The receptors stem from a male donor with ankylosing spondylitis or in good health (not recorded which).

The gene calls are TRBV7-2 and TRBJ1-6; perhaps TRBD1 as D (6 bases). CDR1 and CDR2 from the germline V gene are SGHTA and FQGNSA. The length of the CDR3 is 16 residues. With 1 base removed from V and 7 bases from J, the gap between germline ends came to 14 bases. The CDR3, as DNA: TGTGCCAGCAGCTTAGAAGCGGGGGCGCGGAATTCACCCCTCCACTTT. Amino acids: CASSLEAGARNSPLHF. The full variable domain, with the rest looked up from reference TRBV7-2 and TRBJ1-6, is GAGVSQSPSNKVTEKGKDVELRCDPISGHTALYWYRQSLGQGLEFLIYFQGNSAPDKSGLPSDRFSAERTGGSVSTLTIQRTQQEDSAVYLCASSLEAGARNSPLHFGNGTRLTVT.

The sample holds many counts of this clonotype. The chain recombines TRBV9 with TRBJ1-1; D possibly corresponds to TRBD1 (5 bases). Between the trimmed V and J ends, which lost 0 bases and 3 bases, there was a span of 6 bases. This CDR3 has 13 amino acids. Germline CDR1 reads SGDLS; CDR2 reads YYNGEE. CDR3 protein: CASSVGGYTEAFF. CDR3 coding DNA: TGTGCCAGCAGCGTAGGGGGGTACACTGAAGCTTTCTTT.

Ten or more counts support this clonotype. V usage is TRBV6-2 or TRBV6-3 and J usage is TRBJ2-1; unclear D gene. V gave up 0 bases and J gave up 0 bases, with 3 bases separating them. The germline V gene encodes CDR1 MNHEY and CDR2 SVGEGT. The CDR3 length is 14 residues. DNA of the CDR3: TGTGCCAGCAGTTACTCGGACTCCTACAATGAGCAGTTCTTC. It translates to CASSYSDSYNEQFF.

This clonotype has a count of ten or more. The J gene is TRBJ2-7, the V gene TRBV6-2 or TRBV6-3; D may match TRBD1 or TRBD2 (5 bases each). In germline, CDR1 is MNHEY, CDR2 SVGEGT. Trimming removed 10 bases at V and 2 bases at J, with 15 bases between. The length of the CDR3 is 13 residues. The CDR3 nucleotides read TGTGCCATCAACCGGGACGCCACCTACGAGCAGTACTTC. Translating it yields CAINRDATYEQYF.

This clonotype was counted many times. This chain joins TRBV7-2 and TRBJ2-1; D is tentatively TRBD1 or TRBD2 (5 bases each). V dropped 1 base and J dropped 9 bases, with 10 bases sitting between them. The CDR3 runs 13 residues. From germline, CDR1 is SGHTA and CDR2 FQGNSA. CDR3 DNA: TGTGCCAGCAGCTTAGTTCGGGGCGGTGAGCAGTTCTTC. Its protein is CASSLVRGGEQFF.

The J gene is TRBJ1-1, the V gene TRBV4-3; possibly TRBD1 for D (6 bases). CDR3 length: 15 residues. Germline lookup yields CDR1 LGHNA and CDR2 YSLEER. Trimming removed 0 bases at V and 9 bases at J, with 17 bases between. The CDR3 spells CASSQDRYGQGKAFF. CDR3 nucleotide sequence: TGCGCCAGCAGCCAAGATCGATACGGGCAGGGGAAAGCTTTCTTT.

This clonotype was observed a few times. The chain joins TRBV5-5 to TRBJ2-1; D is unresolved. There are 15 residues in the CDR3. Trimming removed 4 bases at V and 2 bases at J, with 13 bases between. CDR1 is SGHKS and CDR2 is YYEKEE in the germline V gene (reference sequence). Here the CDR3 reads CASSVSLGPYNEQFF. The CDR3 DNA sequence: TGTGCCAGCAGCGTGAGCCTAGGCCCCTACAATGAGCAGTTCTTC. The full variable domain, completed using reference TRBV5-5 and TRBJ2-1, is DAGVTQSPTHLIKTRGQQVTLRCSPISGHKSVSWYQQVLGQGPQFIFQYYEKEERGRGNFPDRFSARQFPNYSSELNVNALLLGDSALYLCASSVSLGPYNEQFFGPGTRLTVL.

This clonotype has at least ten counts. The CDR3 protein is CASSSKTGTANLNTEAFF. In DNA form, the CDR3 reads TGCGCCAGCAGCTCGAAGACCGGGACAGCTAACCTTAACACTGAAGCTTTCTTT. The chain carries TRBV5-1 and TRBJ1-1, with 7 bases identical to TRBD1. V was clipped by 3 bases and J by 2 bases; unmatched bases: 16. The CDR3 spans 18 residues. The germline gives CDR1 SGHRS, CDR2 YFSETQ.

In regard to this clonotype: This may stem from a read error, because a much larger clone lies one nucleotide away. This rearrangement joins TRBV6-2 or TRBV6-3 to TRBJ2-7; D is undetermined. Trimming took off 6 bases at V and 3 bases at J, with 6 bases between the two ends. The CDR3 is made up of 11 amino acids. Germline CDR1 MNHEY, CDR2 SVGEGT. The CDR3 loop reads CASSNNYEQYF. The CDR3 coding sequence is TGTGCCAGCAGCAATAACTACGAGCAGTACTTC.

This clonotype showed up many times. The J gene is TRBJ1-2, the V gene TRBV20-1, with D tentatively TRBD1 (5 bases). Germline-derived CDR1 and CDR2 are DFQATT and SNEGSKA (reference sequence). V was pared by 6 bases and J by 6 bases, with 14 bases between. The length of the CDR3 is 12 residues. CDR3 sequence (DNA): TGCAGTGCGGAAAGGGGCCGAAATGGCTACACCTTC. It specifies CSAERGRNGYTF.

This clonotype showed up many times. The chain combines TRBV27 with TRBJ2-2; D is undetermined. This CDR3 spans 13 amino acids. Germline V gives CDR1 MNHEY, CDR2 SMNVEV (reference sequence). Trimming shortened V by 7 bases and J by 4 bases, and 10 bases separated the two germline ends. For the CDR3, the DNA is TGTGCCAGCAATGGGCGGTCCACCGGGGAGCTGTTTTTT. Protein: CASNGRSTGELFF.

This clonotype was recorded at least ten times. This sequence joins TRBV7-8 and TRBJ1-5, with D possibly TRBD1 on 6 matching bases. The V end lost 5 bases, the J end lost 5 bases, and 19 bases lay between the germline ends. CDR3 length: 16 amino acids. The V gene's germline CDR1 is SGHVS and CDR2 FQNEAQ. The CDR3 loop reads CASSPFLQGNDQPQHF. The DNA of the CDR3 is TGTGCCAGCAGCCCCTTCCTACAGGGTAACGATCAGCCCCAGCATTTT.

This clonotype appeared many times. The V and J genes are TRBV6-2 or TRBV6-3 and TRBJ2-7, with 12 bases lining up with TRBD2. The V and J ends lost 6 bases and 1 base, in that order; junction bases with no gene match: 1. This CDR3 comprises 14 residues. Germline values: CDR1 MNHEY, CDR2 SVGEGT. CDR3 sequence: CASSGLAGSYEQYF. As DNA, the CDR3 is TGTGCCAGCAGCGGACTAGCGGGGTCCTACGAGCAGTACTTC.

This clonotype was seen ten or more times. The chain joins TRBV29-1 to TRBJ2-2, with 12 bases lining up with TRBD1. Germline V gives CDR1 SQVTM, CDR2 ANQGSEA. The V segment lost 5 bases and the J segment 4 bases; nucleotides outside the gene matches: 5. The CDR3 length is 15 residues. The CDR3 sequence: CSVWDRGRGTGELFF. CDR3 sequence (DNA): TGCAGCGTTTGGGACAGGGGGCGAGGCACCGGGGAGCTGTTTTTT.